The clone carrying this T cell receptor (beta chain) showed up many times. Its antigen is still unknown. TCR beta VDJ and CDR3 profiling used genomic DNA as template. One entry per CDR3 protein, called by TCRdb with MiXCR from the reads. The profile shows a few hundred thousand distinct CDR3 sequences, roughly 55% of them singletons. Trimming pared 1 base from V and 4 bases from J, leaving 10 bases between. Germline V lookup: CDR1 LGHNA, CDR2 YNFKEQ. The CDR3 has 14 amino acids. This sample was included in a study of CD8+CD57+ T cells in acquired aplastic anemia. Study in general: Sorted CD4+ and CD8+ cell DNA averaged about 3 ug. CD4+ cell libraries from healthy donors averaged around 11 million reads.

Overall study results and limits: Overlap between patients and controls comprised about 30 CD8+ CDR3 sequences. Researchers reported that CD8+ Simpson's diversity was not significantly different in patients versus controls.

This sequence originates from a human donor in good health. The sequenced material came from sorted CD4+, CD8+, or CD8+CD57+ T cells (not recorded which) from PBMCs. The chain recombines TRBV4-2 with TRBJ1-1; weak D call: TRBD1 (6 bases). DNA of the CDR3: TGTGCCAGCAGCCAAGTACAGGGCGGCACTGAAGCTTTCTTT. Translation gives CASSQVQGGTEAFF.